This T cell receptor (beta chain) originates from a study of blood T cell repertoires in COVID-19. Turning to the study itself: The United States, Italy and Spain supplied acute and convalescent COVID-19 samples.

The germline V gene encodes CDR1 SGHNT and CDR2 YYREEE (reference sequence). The CDR3 runs to 13 residues. V shed 5 bases, J shed 0 bases, and the junction held 2 bases outside the gene matches. Measured with immunoSEQ multiplex PCR; TCRdb has only the in-frame clones, and not every one. The profile shows about 33,000 clones, 75% to 90% of them singletons. The chain is built from TRBV5-4 and TRBJ2-7, with TRBD2 matching 7 bases. The clonotype comes from a man between 60 and 75 years old with acute or convalescent COVID-19. Sequenced sample: peripheral blood. This CDR3 is CASRRDYSYEQYF. The CDR3 DNA reads as TGTGCCAGCAGGCGGGACTACTCCTACGAGCAGTACTTC.